A single sample gave rise to the 20 T cell receptor beta chains below, sequenced in a study of CD8+CD57+ T cells in acquired aplastic anemia (dated by TCRdb to the late 2010s). These reads were obtained on an Illumina HiSeq 2000. Genomic DNA was used as template for profiling of TCR beta VDJ combinations and CDR3 sequences. TCRdb passed the public sequencing reads through fastp at Q25 and MiXCR, retaining productive beta sequences. Each CDR3 protein appears once, grouped with its most common genes and DNA. This sample has about 250,000 distinct CDR3 sequences in its table, and around 45% of those were observed once. The ten most abundant clones make up 6.5% to 10% of the sample. Flow cytometry had shown CD8+CD57+ cell expansion in the patients selected for sequencing. Material for sequencing was sorted CD4+, CD8+, or CD8+CD57+ T cells (not recorded which) from PBMCs. The receptors were gathered from a human donor with aplastic anemia.

As concerns this clonotype: This is likely a read error, given that the CDR3 carries no conserved phenylalanine or tryptophan at its end. The chain couples TRBV6-1 to TRBJ2-7; D perhaps matches TRBD2 (6 bases). Deletions cut 1 base from V and 0 bases from J, with 10 bases between. CDR3 length: 15 amino acids. Germline V gene sequence: CDR1 MNHNS, CDR2 SASEGT. The CDR3 DNA reads TGTGCCAGCAGTGAAGGTCTAGCGAACTCCTACGAGCAGTACCTC. Encoded protein: CASSEGLANSYEQYL.

This clonotype was detected many times. The chain is built from TRBV12-3 or TRBV12-4 and TRBJ2-7; D unresolved. The ends were cut back, 4 bases at V and 3 bases at J, with 13 bases in the middle. The CDR3 runs 14 residues. For the CDR3, the DNA is TGTGCCAGCAGTTCCGGATCCACCTTCTACGAGCAGTACTTC. It encodes CASSSGSTFYEQYF.

V and J are TRBV6-1 and TRBJ2-5; either TRBD1 or TRBD2 may supply D (5 bases each). The CDR3 is 16 residues long. V lost 4 bases to trimming and J lost 4 bases, with 19 bases between them. Germline CDR1 and CDR2: MNHNS and SASEGT. CDR3 sequence reads: CASSGQQLDFLETQYF. In nucleotides, the CDR3 is TGTGCCAGCAGTGGACAGCAGTTGGACTTTCTAGAGACCCAGTACTTC.

This clonotype was counted only a few times. The chain recombines TRBV7-2 with TRBJ1-3, with 8 bases fitting TRBD1. The V gene's germline CDR1 is SGHTA and CDR2 FQGNSA. The CDR3 extends over 13 amino acids. Trimming took 5 bases from V and 4 from J; bases not matched to a gene: 1. The CDR3 region is CASSRDRGNTIYF. In DNA form, the CDR3 reads TGTGCCAGCAGCCGGGACAGGGGAAACACCATATATTTT.

This clonotype was recorded at least ten times. The rearrangement links TRBV12-3 or TRBV12-4 to TRBJ2-5; D could derive from TRBD1 or TRBD2 (5 bases each). The CDR3 consists of 13 residues. V was trimmed by 1 base and J by 5 bases, leaving 8 bases between them. CDR3 coding DNA: TGTGCCAGCAGTTTAGGGGGGATGGAGACCCAGTACTTC. It yields the protein CASSLGGMETQYF.

This clonotype was recorded a few times. J is TRBJ2-7 and V is TRBV7-9; 9 bases are a match to TRBD2. Germline CDR1 is SEHNR and CDR2 is FQNEAQ (reference sequence). The CDR3 loop spans 14 amino acids. V dropped 3 bases and J dropped 5; count of bases not matched to a gene: 5. This CDR3 reads CASSLGLASHEQYF. DNA of the CDR3: TGTGCCAGCAGCTTGGGACTAGCTAGCCACGAGCAGTACTTC.

This clonotype was recorded many times. J is TRBJ1-6 and V is TRBV27; TRBD1 is a possible D gene (6 bases). The V gene lost 5 bases and the J gene lost 7 bases, with 18 bases spanning the gap. This CDR3 spans 16 amino acids. In germline, CDR1 is MNHEY, CDR2 SMNVEV (reference sequence). CDR3 amino acids: CASSPGTPDQNSPLHF. CDR3 nucleotides: TGTGCCAGCAGTCCCGGGACACCCGACCAAAATTCACCCCTCCACTTT.

This clonotype was seen many times. This rearrangement joins TRBV3-1 to TRBJ1-5; 7 nucleotides line up with TRBD1. The germline V gene has CDR1 LGHDT and CDR2 YNNKEL (reference sequence). The V gene end was trimmed by 5 bases and the J gene end by 3 bases; junction bases not matched to a gene: 7. CDR3 size: 15 residues. The CDR3 nucleotides read TGTGCCAGCAGCGTAGGGGGACAGTACAATCAGCCCCAGCATTTT. This sequence encodes CASSVGGQYNQPQHF.

The V gene is TRBV3-1, the J gene TRBJ2-7; 7 bases align to TRBD1. Trimming took 4 bases from V and 2 from J; bases not matched to a gene: 5. The CDR3 is 14 residues long. The germline gives CDR1 LGHDT, CDR2 YNNKEL (reference sequence). The CDR3 region has the DNA TGTGCCAGCAGCCTCCGGGACAGCACCTACGAGCAGTACTTC. Translation gives CASSLRDSTYEQYF.

The chain recombines TRBV10-3 with TRBJ1-6, with D unclear. Trimming pared 10 bases from V and 7 bases from J, leaving 11 bases between. The CDR3 has 12 residues. Germline V gives CDR1 ENHRY, CDR2 SYGVKD. The CDR3 nucleotides are TGTGCCACACGACATATCAATTCACCCCTCCACTTT. Protein product: CATRHINSPLHF.

In this sample, this clonotype turned up many times. This chain connects TRBV5-4 to TRBJ2-7; D may be TRBD2 (6 bases). Trimming stripped 5 bases from V and 4 bases from J, with 19 bases between. Germline V CDR1 and CDR2: SGHNT, YYREEE (reference sequence). The CDR3 spans 15 residues. The CDR3 spells CASSPRRGAKYEQYF. In DNA, the CDR3 is TGTGCCAGCAGTCCCCGGAGGGGCGCGAAGTACGAGCAGTACTTC.

On this clonotype itself: A read error may be the cause here, since a much bigger clone is one base away. Because it lacks the conserved phenylalanine or tryptophan at the end, this CDR3 is likely a read error. The J gene is TRBJ1-1, the V gene TRBV9; D call uncertain. V was cut by 4 bases and J by 2 bases, with 12 bases left in between. The CDR3 runs to 14 residues. Germline V gives CDR1 SGDLS, CDR2 YYNGEE. In DNA form, the CDR3 reads TGTGCCAGCAGCCCGAGACGGGAAAACACTGAAGCTTTCCTT. This encodes CASSPRRENTEAFL.

Details on this clonotype: One junction end does not reproduce the germline sequence, and a read error may be involved. This rearrangement joins TRBV27 to TRBJ2-1; TRBD1 matches at 7 bases. Germline loops: CDR1 MNHEY, CDR2 SMNVEV (reference sequence). The CDR3 contains 15 residues. As DNA, the CDR3 is TGTGCCAGCAGTCGGACAGGCAGCTCCTGCAATGAGCAGTTCTTC. As protein: CASSRTGSSCNEQFF.

V usage is TRBV7-9 and J usage is TRBJ2-5, with 9 bases aligning to TRBD1. The CDR3 has 15 residues. Germline values: CDR1 SEHNR, CDR2 FQNEAQ (reference sequence). With V trimmed by 5 bases and J by 0 bases, 4 bases remained unmatched. Here the CDR3 DNA reads TGTGCCAGCAGCGATGACAGGGGGAACCAAGAGACCCAGTACTTC. Its translation is CASSDDRGNQETQYF.

The rearrangement joins TRBV20-1 to TRBJ2-1, with TRBD2 identical over 8 bases. Germline-derived CDR1 and CDR2 are DFQATT and SNEGSKA (reference sequence). J was trimmed by 3 bases and V by 4 bases; bases with no gene match: 2. CDR3 length: 13 residues. The CDR3 DNA follows: TGCAGTGCTACAGCGGGGGACTACAATGAGCAGTTCTTC. It specifies CSATAGDYNEQFF.

The table lists this clonotype with a few counts. V and J are TRBV7-9 and TRBJ2-5; D not resolved. The V gene's germline CDR1 is SEHNR and CDR2 FQNEAQ (reference sequence). V was pared by 4 bases and J by 1 base, with 10 bases between. The length of the CDR3 is 14 residues. CDR3 protein: CASSSTWVQETQYF. CDR3 sequence (DNA): TGTGCCAGCAGCTCGACATGGGTCCAAGAGACCCAGTACTTC.

Notes on this clonotype: At one of its ends the junction is not consistent with the germline gene, which may arise from a read error. The genes are TRBV10-2 and TRBJ2-5, with a possible D match to TRBD1 (5 bases). This CDR3 has 15 residues. Germline V gene sequence: CDR1 WSHSY, CDR2 SAAADI. As DNA, the CDR3 is TGCGCCAGCAGTGAGTCGACGGGCAGGGCCGAGACCCATTACTTC. It yields the protein CASSESTGRAETHYF.

This clonotype was counted at least ten times. The chain carries TRBV4-3 and TRBJ1-2, with D possibly being TRBD1 (6 bases). The V gene's germline CDR1 is LGHNA and CDR2 YSLEER. Trimming left V 1 base short and J 0 bases short, with 12 bases between. The CDR3 has 16 amino acids. CDR3: CASSQGGGRSNYGYTF. CDR3 coding DNA: TGCGCCAGCAGCCAAGGGGGGGGGCGGTCTAACTATGGCTACACCTTC.

The chain has TRBV4-1 and TRBJ2-6, with a possible D match to TRBD2 (5 bases). The CDR3 contains 16 residues. Germline-derived CDR1 and CDR2 are MGHRA and YSYEKL. The germline V and J ends were trimmed by 0 bases and 2 bases, with 8 bases remaining between them. CDR3 nucleotides: TGCGCCAGCAGCCAAGACGCCGGGACTGGGGCCAACGTCCTGACTTTC. Protein sequence: CASSQDAGTGANVLTF.

The gene calls are TRBV7-8 and TRBJ1-2; 9 positions match TRBD1. The CDR3 runs to 16 residues. J lost 3 bases, V lost 1 base, and 6 bases had no gene match. The germline V gene encodes CDR1 SGHVS and CDR2 FQNEAQ. CDR3 nucleotide sequence: TGTGCCAGCAGCTTAGGGACCGGGACAGGGCACTATGGCTACACCTTC. It codes for CASSLGTGTGHYGYTF.